This entry is about one T cell receptor beta chain. Its antigen is undetermined. Profiling relied on immunoSEQ multiplex PCR, and the TCRdb table lists in-frame clones only, not all of them. The top ten clones hold just over 0.06% of a sample with 34,000 or so clones, roughly 91% of them seen once. The data were obtained in a study of regulatory dendritic cells for organ transplantation. The study, taken as a whole, reports: Memory T cells were less diverse than naive, with memory CD8+ most oligoclonal. The most alloreactive TCR clonotypes were found in resting memory CD8+ cells.

Trimming cost V 4 bases and J 3 bases, with 13 bases left between them. This CDR3 comprises 15 residues. Germline CDR1 reads MGHRA; CDR2 reads YSYEKL. The TCR originated in a human donor in good health. This chain links TRBV4-1 with TRBJ1-3, with unresolved D. The sequenced sample was naive CD4+ T cells from blood. The subset here: CD45RA+ naive T cells. CDR3 region: CASSLRESVGNTIYF. CDR3 in DNA: TGCGCCAGCAGCCTAAGGGAGTCAGTTGGAAACACCATATATTTT.